Below are 32 T cell receptor beta chains sequenced from a single sample in a study of control samples from healthy donors and cancer patients. The repertoire was sequenced with immunoSEQ multiplex PCR; TCRdb's copy has only in-frame clones and lacks some. Among 150,000 to 200,000 clones listed, about 90% were seen once. Sequenced sample: blood. These receptor sequences come from a woman aged 45-65 years in good health.

This clone was detected once. J is TRBJ1-2 and V is TRBV19; TRBD1 might be the D (6 bases). Trimming left V 4 bases short and J 3 bases short, with 18 bases between. From germline, CDR1 is LNHDA and CDR2 SQIVND (reference sequence). CDR3 size: 16 residues. In DNA form, the CDR3 reads TGTGCCAGTAGTACCAGGACAGATCTCAACCACTATGGCTACACCTTC. Protein: CASSTRTDLNHYGYTF.

The rearrangement uses TRBV7-9 and TRBJ2-5; D may match TRBD1 or TRBD2 (5 bases each). Germline V gives CDR1 SEHNR, CDR2 FQNEAQ (reference sequence). The CDR3 consists of 14 residues. Trimming took off 4 bases at V and 1 base at J, with 10 bases between the two ends. CDR3 DNA sequence: TGTGCCAGCAGCTCCGGGACCGTCCAAGAGACCCAGTACTTC. Translating gives CASSSGTVQETQYF.

Of note for this clone: In the same sample, other DNA sequences code for this CDR3. This rearrangement joins TRBV18 to TRBJ1-5; TRBD1 might be the D (5 bases). The CDR3 is 16 residues long. Germline CDR1 reads KGHSH; CDR2 reads LQKENI. V lost 2 bases and J lost 4, with 15 bases in between. The CDR3: CASSPKSSTDNQPQHF. Written as DNA, the CDR3 is TGTGCCAGCTCACCAAAATCCTCGACAGATAATCAGCCCCAGCATTTT. Supplemented by reference TRBV18 and TRBJ1-5, the full variable domain reads NAGVMQNPRHLVRRRGQEARLRCSPMKGHSHVYWYRQLPEEGLKFMVYLQKENIIDESGMPKERFSAEFPKEGPSILRIQQVVRGDSAAYFCASSPKSSTDNQPQHFGDGTRLSIL.

The chain uses TRBV7-9 and TRBJ2-7, with 7 bases lining up with TRBD1. The ends lost 1 base at V and 4 bases at J; junction bases unmatched: 7. This CDR3 contains 15 residues. Germline lookup yields CDR1 SEHNR and CDR2 FQNEAQ (reference sequence). CDR3 in DNA: TGTGCCAGCAGCTTAGAAGGGGGCGCGGTTTACGAGCAGTACTTC. As protein: CASSLEGGAVYEQYF.

The chain combines TRBV4-2 with TRBJ2-4; perhaps TRBD2 as D (6 bases). In germline, CDR1 is LGHNA, CDR2 YNFKEQ. This CDR3 is 15 amino acids long. Trimming stripped 4 bases from V and 5 bases from J, with 15 bases between. The CDR3 is CASSRRAGGENIQYF. CDR3 nucleotide sequence: TGTGCCAGCAGCCGGAGGGCTGGCGGTGAAAACATTCAGTACTTC.

This rearrangement joins TRBV25-1 to TRBJ1-4; 7 positions match TRBD1. With 6 bases clipped from V and 5 bases from J, the junction kept 9 bases outside the gene matches. The CDR3 has 15 residues. Germline CDR1 reads MGHDK; CDR2 reads SYGVNS. DNA for the CDR3: TGTGCCAGCAGCCTAGAGACAGGGTCGAATGAAAAACTGTTTTTT. This encodes CASSLETGSNEKLFF.

The chain uses TRBV3-1 (or the pseudogene TRBV3-2) and TRBJ2-3, with D unclear. V lost 1 base, J lost 5 bases, and 1 base lay in between. Germline values: CDR1 LGHDT, CDR2 YNNKEL (reference sequence). This CDR3 is built from 11 residues. The CDR3 nucleotides read TGTGCCAGCAGCCAAGGAGATACGCAGTATTTT. Encoded protein: CASSQGDTQYF.

This chain links TRBV7-9 with TRBJ1-5; 7 positions match TRBD1. The CDR3 length is 14 residues. Germline V gene lookup returns CDR1 SEHNR and CDR2 FQNEAQ (reference sequence). Unmatched junction bases numbered 6, after V lost 6 bases and J lost 4 bases. This CDR3 is CASSLQGTNQPQHF. The CDR3 region has the DNA TGTGCCAGCAGTTTACAGGGGACAAATCAGCCCCAGCATTTT.

V gene TRBV6-5 combines with J gene TRBJ2-6; perhaps TRBD2 as D (6 bases). The CDR3 runs to 15 residues. The germline CDR1 and CDR2 sequences are MNHEY and SVGAGI. V lost 4 bases and J lost 3, with 10 bases in between. CDR3 sequence: CASSFAGNGANVLTF. The CDR3 nucleotides read TGTGCCAGCAGTTTCGCGGGGAATGGGGCCAACGTCCTGACTTTC.

Only one count was recorded for this clone. This chain joins TRBV6-5 and TRBJ2-2; a possible D gene is TRBD1 (6 bases). This CDR3 has 15 amino acids. The germline V gene encodes CDR1 MNHEY and CDR2 SVGAGI. V was clipped by 4 bases and J by 0 bases, with 9 bases between them. Here the CDR3 DNA reads TGTGCCAGCAGTTGGCAGGGGACGAACACCGGGGAGCTGTTTTTT. This codes for CASSWQGTNTGELFF.

The chain has TRBV7-9 and TRBJ2-5, with D unresolved. The germline V gene encodes CDR1 SEHNR and CDR2 FQNEAQ (reference sequence). The CDR3 contains 14 residues. V dropped 2 bases and J dropped 0 bases, with 7 bases sitting between them. The CDR3 bases are TGTGCCAGCAGCTTAACTTGGAACCAAGAGACCCAGTACTTC. It codes for CASSLTWNQETQYF.

This sequence joins TRBV19 and TRBJ2-1; the match to TRBD2 covers 10 bases. This CDR3 comprises 18 residues. V lost 3 bases, J lost 4 bases, and 12 bases stayed unmatched. CDR1 LNHDA and CDR2 SQIVND come from the germline V gene (reference sequence). For the CDR3, the DNA is TGTGCCAGTAGTATCCTAGCGGGGGACTCCAATCCTTACAATGAGCAGTTCTTC. Residues: CASSILAGDSNPYNEQFF.

This clone was detected only once. V and J are TRBV4-3 and TRBJ1-2; 9 positions match TRBD1. Germline CDR1 LGHNA, CDR2 YSLEER. V lost 3 bases and J lost 8; bases outside the gene matches: 10. CDR3 size: 15 residues. The CDR3 loop is CASSHPGTGLRGYTF. Here the CDR3 DNA reads TGCGCCAGCAGCCATCCAGGGACAGGGCTGAGAGGCTACACCTTC.

This clone was counted once. Written as DNA, the CDR3 is TGTGCCAGCAGCCAGTCCACAGGGGGTGCTTTCTTT. It encodes CASSQSTGGAFF. The rearrangement links TRBV3-1 (or the pseudogene TRBV3-2) to TRBJ1-1; 8 positions agree with TRBD1. This CDR3 is 12 amino acids long. Germline V gene sequence: CDR1 LGHDT, CDR2 YNNKEL (reference sequence). Trimming took 3 bases from V and 11 from J; bases not matched to a gene: 5.

This chain links TRBV6-5 with TRBJ2-4, with unresolved D. V dropped 10 bases and J dropped 0 bases, with 16 bases sitting between them. In germline, CDR1 is MNHEY, CDR2 SVGAGI. This CDR3 is 15 amino acids long. The CDR3 sequence is CATRGRRSAKNIQYF. In nucleotides, the CDR3 is TGTGCCACCCGAGGACGCCGATCAGCCAAAAACATTCAGTACTTC.

The V and J genes are TRBV30 and TRBJ1-1; TRBD1 might be the D (5 bases). From germline, CDR1 is GTSNPN and CDR2 SVGIG (reference sequence). Trimming removed 0 bases from V and 1 base from J, with 21 bases in between. The CDR3 has 18 amino acids. The CDR3 nucleotides are TGTGCCTGGAGTGTACGATTAGCAGGGTTTTTGGGGAACACTGAAGCTTTCTTT. It yields the protein CAWSVRLAGFLGNTEAFF.

This chain links TRBV5-4 with TRBJ2-7; no firm D call. Trimming left V 0 bases short and J 1 base short, with 5 bases between. The CDR3 extends over 13 amino acids. Germline CDR1 and CDR2: SGHNT and YYREEE (reference sequence). CDR3 sequence: CASSLVSSYEQYF. The CDR3 coding sequence is TGTGCCAGCAGCTTGGTTAGTTCCTACGAGCAGTACTTC.

This rearrangement joins TRBV7-9 to TRBJ1-6; no definite D call. Deletions cut 2 bases from V and 0 bases from J, with 2 bases between. CDR1 and CDR2 from the germline V gene are SEHNR and FQNEAQ (reference sequence). The CDR3 has 14 amino acids. The CDR3 here is CASSLTSYNSPLHF. The DNA for the CDR3 is TGTGCCAGCAGCTTAACCTCCTATAATTCACCCCTCCACTTT.

This clone is a singleton in its sample. The chain couples TRBV7-9 to TRBJ2-7; 7 bases are shared with TRBD1. The junction had 1 base not matched to a gene; V was cut back by 2 bases and J by 3 bases. Germline V gives CDR1 SEHNR, CDR2 FQNEAQ (reference sequence). This CDR3 is built from 13 residues. DNA of the CDR3: TGTGCCAGCAGCTTAACAGGGGACTACGAGCAGTACTTC. This encodes CASSLTGDYEQYF.

The V call is TRBV30, the J call TRBJ1-1; a weak D match, TRBD1 (5 bases). The V end was cut by 5 bases, the J end by 6 bases, with 13 bases between. The V gene's germline CDR1 is GTSNPN and CDR2 SVGIG (reference sequence). This CDR3 region has 12 residues. This chain's CDR3 is CAWGRGRAEAFF. The CDR3 coding sequence is TGTGCCTGGGGCCGGGGGAGGGCTGAAGCTTTCTTT.

This chain links TRBV11-2 with TRBJ2-5; the D is unclear. Between the trimmed V and J ends, which lost 5 bases and 7 bases, there was a span of 11 bases. CDR1 and CDR2 from the germline V gene are SGHAT and FQNNGV. The CDR3 is 12 amino acids. The CDR3 region is CASSPQPGTQYF. CDR3 coding DNA: TGTGCCAGCAGCCCACAACCCGGGACCCAGTACTTC.

The V and J genes are TRBV3-1 (or the pseudogene TRBV3-2) and TRBJ2-5; D remains unclear. This CDR3 comprises 13 residues. Germline lookup yields CDR1 LGHDT and CDR2 YNNKEL (reference sequence). V shed 1 base and J shed 5 bases, with 8 bases lying between them. CDR3 amino acids: CASSQGSRETQYF. Here the CDR3 DNA reads TGTGCCAGCAGCCAAGGGTCTCGGGAGACCCAGTACTTC.

The chain joins TRBV5-1 to TRBJ1-6; maybe TRBD1 (6 bases). This CDR3 contains 15 residues. CDR1 and CDR2 from the germline V gene are SGHRS and YFSETQ. V lost 4 bases and J lost 7, with 15 bases in between. For the CDR3, the DNA is TGCGCCAGCAGCCCGCGGGGGGCGGAGAATTCACCCCTCCACTTT. This gives the protein CASSPRGAENSPLHF. The full variable domain, rest sourced from reference TRBV5-1 and TRBJ1-6, is KAGVTQTPRYLIKTRGQQVTLSCSPISGHRSVSWYQQTPGQGLQFLFEYFSETQRNKGNFPGRFSGRQFSNSRSEMNVSTLELGDSALYLCASSPRGAENSPLHFGNGTRLTVT.

The V call is TRBV24-1, the J call TRBJ2-1; 12 bases are shared with TRBD2. The CDR3 runs 18 residues. Unmatched junction bases numbered 14, after V lost 2 bases and J lost 10 bases. The V gene's germline CDR1 is KGHDR and CDR2 SFDVKD. In nucleotides, the CDR3 is TGTGCCACCAGTGATTGGGGGACCACTAGCGGGGGGTCCGGGGAGCAGTTCTTC. Translation: CATSDWGTTSGGSGEQFF.

This chain uses TRBV27 with TRBJ2-7, with D possibly matching TRBD2 (6 bases). Germline loops: CDR1 MNHEY, CDR2 SMNVEV (reference sequence). V was clipped by 4 bases and J by 0 bases, with 16 bases between them. The CDR3 consists of 16 residues. The CDR3 sequence: CASSSRGLPSSYEQYF. The CDR3 DNA reads TGTGCCAGCAGTTCCCGAGGACTACCAAGCTCCTACGAGCAGTACTTC.

With regard to this clone: The same CDR3 arises from other DNA sequences in this sample as well. The rearrangement links TRBV5-1 to TRBJ1-2; D might be TRBD1 (5 bases). The V end was cut by 0 bases, the J end by 2 bases, with 8 bases between. CDR1 is SGHRS and CDR2 is YFSETQ in the germline V gene. The CDR3 has 14 amino acids. Here the CDR3 reads CASSLGGGNYGYTF. Written as DNA, the CDR3 is TGCGCCAGCAGCTTGGGGGGCGGCAACTATGGCTACACCTTC.

Points on this clone: The same CDR3 is also encoded by other DNA sequences in this sample. The rearrangement uses TRBV19 and TRBJ2-3; no clear D. V was clipped by 3 bases and J by 2 bases, with 9 bases between them. The CDR3 loop spans 14 amino acids. Per germline, CDR1 LNHDA and CDR2 SQIVND (reference sequence). CDR3 DNA: TGTGCCAGTAGTATTTCTGGGTCCACAGATACGCAGTATTTT. Amino acid sequence: CASSISGSTDTQYF.

V and J are TRBV6-2 or TRBV6-3 and TRBJ2-7, with no clear D. The V and J ends lost 5 bases and 7 bases respectively, with 9 bases between them. The CDR3 has 11 amino acids. CDR1 and CDR2 (germline): MNHEY, SVGEGT. The DNA of the CDR3 is TGTGCCAGCAGTCCCACCAGGGAGCAGTACTTC. Translating it yields CASSPTREQYF.

This chain uses TRBV6-5 with TRBJ2-1; no definite D call. Germline V CDR1 and CDR2: MNHEY, SVGAGI. V was shortened by 2 bases and J by 2 bases, with 10 bases between the two germline ends. The CDR3 runs to 15 residues. The CDR3 sequence: CASSYRASTYNEQFF. CDR3 sequence (DNA): TGTGCCAGCAGTTACCGAGCAAGTACCTACAATGAGCAGTTCTTC.

V gene TRBV6-2 or TRBV6-3 combines with J gene TRBJ2-1, with D possibly matching TRBD2 (5 bases). The germline V gene encodes CDR1 MNHEY and CDR2 SVGEGT. There are 14 residues in the CDR3. The ends were cut back, 5 bases at V and 9 bases at J, with 17 bases in the middle. The CDR3 bases are TGTGCCAGCAGTAGGAGCGGTAGGGTCGGTGAGCAGTTCTTC. It specifies CASSRSGRVGEQFF.

The rearrangement uses TRBV6-2 or TRBV6-3 and TRBJ2-4; 7 bases align to TRBD1. Germline V gives CDR1 MNHEY, CDR2 SVGEGT. There are 17 residues in the CDR3. The trim removed 2 bases at V and 3 bases at J, leaving 10 bases unmatched. CDR3 coding DNA: TGTGCCAGCAGTTACCCACAGGGGCGACTTGACAAAAACATTCAGTACTTC. Protein product: CASSYPQGRLDKNIQYF.

The chain couples TRBV12-5 to TRBJ2-1; no definite D call. Trimming shortened V by 6 bases and J by 9 bases, and 15 bases separated the two germline ends. In germline, CDR1 is LGHNT, CDR2 FRNRAP. CDR3 length: 13 residues. Written as DNA, the CDR3 is TGTGCTAGTGGCCGCCTCGGAATGTCTGAGCAGTTCTTC. Its protein is CASGRLGMSEQFF.